This entry lists 5 T cell receptor beta chains sequenced from one sample in a study of patients and donors after allogeneic stem cell transplantation. Via MiXCR, TCRdb re-called the RT-PCR reads, giving one row per CDR3 protein. The sample lists about a million distinct CDR3 sequences, more than 15% occurring once. Sequences were obtained from blood, either unsorted or a sorted T cell fraction (not recorded which). These receptors were taken from a human donor who was either an allogeneic HSCT recipient or a stem cell or donor lymphocyte infusion donor (not recorded which). It is not recorded whose cells these are; they may come from a transplant donor.

This clonotype was detected a few times. The rearrangement links TRBV18 to TRBJ2-7; 7 bases are shared with TRBD1. The CDR3 has 15 amino acids. The V and J ends lost 2 bases and 1 base, in that order; junction bases with no gene match: 5. The germline CDR1 and CDR2 sequences are KGHSH and LQKENI. CDR3 amino acids: CASSPNRGKSYEQYF. The DNA for the CDR3 is TGTGCCAGCTCACCAAACAGGGGAAAATCCTACGAGCAGTACTTC.

V and J are TRBV30 and TRBJ1-2; 8 bases match TRBD1. J lost 4 bases, V lost 0 bases, and 4 bases had no gene match. CDR1 and CDR2 (germline): GTSNPN, SVGIG (reference sequence). This CDR3 is 14 amino acids long. CDR3 sequence reads: CAWSVRQGAYGYTF. CDR3 nucleotides: TGTGCCTGGAGTGTACGTCAGGGGGCCTATGGCTACACCTTC.

The chain has TRBV6-1 and TRBJ2-2, with TRBD2 identical over 12 bases. J gave up 6 bases and V 5 bases, and 10 bases lay outside the gene matches. There are 17 residues in the CDR3. The germline V gene has CDR1 MNHNS and CDR2 SASEGT. Here the CDR3 reads CASSKVRTSGIAGELFF. CDR3 in DNA: TGTGCCAGCAGTAAGGTCCGGACTAGCGGGATTGCCGGGGAGCTGTTTTTT.

In this sample, this clonotype turned up many times. This chain links TRBV12-3 or TRBV12-4 with TRBJ1-6; 9 nucleotides align to TRBD1. The CDR3 runs to 15 residues. Unmatched junction bases numbered 6, after V lost 6 bases and J lost 6 bases. CDR3 DNA sequence: TGTGCCAGCAGCCGGAGGACAGGGGCTAATTCACCCCTCCACTTT. It translates to CASSRRTGANSPLHF.

This clonotype was detected only a few times. The rearrangement links TRBV6-1 to TRBJ2-7; possible D gene TRBD1, 6 bases. The V gene's germline CDR1 is MNHNS and CDR2 SASEGT. The CDR3 extends over 13 amino acids. V lost 8 bases, J lost 4 bases, and 15 bases lay in between. The CDR3 loop reads CASQGGPRYEQYF. For the CDR3, the DNA is TGTGCCAGCCAAGGGGGACCGAGGTACGAGCAGTACTTC.